This TCR beta chain was identified during a study of T cell repertoires in cytomegalovirus infection. Whole-study context: From public TCR beta signatures came an indication of both CMV infection and matching HLA type.

The germline V and J ends were trimmed by 1 base and 5 bases, with 9 bases remaining between them. Per the germline V gene, CDR1 is SEHNR and CDR2 is FQNEAQ (reference sequence). The CDR3 runs to 13 residues. TCRdb re-called the reads with MiXCR, one entry per CDR3 protein. This sample has under 350,000 distinct CDR3 sequences, with 8% to 10% found just once. The specimen sequenced was PBMCs. This chain connects TRBV7-9 to TRBJ2-7; either TRBD1 or TRBD2 may fit D (5 bases each). The TCR comes from a human donor in good health (CMV status not recorded). Some clones in this sample may be carry-over from other donors' samples. In DNA, the CDR3 is TGTGCCAGCAGCTTAGTTGGGGACGACGAGCAGTACTTC. Its protein is CASSLVGDDEQYF.